A single TCR beta chain is shown here with its context. The record originates from a study of blood T cell repertoires in COVID-19. Overall study context: Sites across the United States, Italy and Spain contributed samples from acute and convalescent COVID-19. In each case, the material was cDNA or gDNA derived from T cells, B-cell-depleted T cells, or PBMCs.

Per the authors' pipeline: Amplification with reference gene primers provided the estimates of nucleated cell counts. Sequenced by immunoSEQ multiplex PCR; TCRdb stores in-frame clones only, minus some. The V and J calls and the clone size are those of that table, but D and trimming were determined from the DNA. The data show over 60,000 clones, about 80% seen once. Source material: peripheral blood. The clonotype comes from a human donor in a cohort sampled during active COVID-19.

CDR3 loop: CASTKPGDGELFF. CDR3 bases: TGTGCCAGCACCAAACCAGGGGACGGGGAGCTGTTTTTT. This chain uses TRBV6-5 with TRBJ2-2, with TRBD1 as a possible D gene (6 bases). Trimming removed 7 bases at V and 7 bases at J, with 13 bases between. The CDR3 contains 13 residues. Germline assignment: CDR1 MNHEY and CDR2 SVGAGI.